Below are 27 T cell receptor beta chains sequenced from a single sample in a study of T cell repertoires in cytomegalovirus infection. In TCRdb, the reads were re-called with MiXCR into one record per CDR3 protein. The sample shows 480,000 or so distinct CDR3 sequences, about 11% of them seen only once. The sample comprised PBMCs. Source of these receptors: a human donor in good health (CMV status not recorded). Some clones in this sample may be carry-over from other donors' samples.

Ten or more counts support this clonotype. This chain uses TRBV7-3 with TRBJ2-1, with D possibly matching TRBD2 (6 bases). In germline, CDR1 is SGHTA, CDR2 FQGTGA. CDR3 length: 14 amino acids. Between the trimmed V and J ends, which lost 5 bases and 4 bases, there was a span of 12 bases. This chain's CDR3 is CASSPGTQYNEQFF. Here the CDR3 DNA reads TGTGCCAGCAGCCCCGGGACTCAGTACAATGAGCAGTTCTTC.

This clonotype appeared many times. This chain connects TRBV7-2 to TRBJ2-7, with a tentative D call TRBD2 (6 bases). The CDR3 extends over 13 amino acids. V was cut by 7 bases and J by 3 bases, with 13 bases left in between. Germline V gives CDR1 SGHTA, CDR2 FQGNSA. The CDR3 region is CASTVGGGYEQYF. The CDR3 coding sequence is TGTGCCAGCACGGTGGGAGGTGGCTACGAGCAGTACTTC. Filled out from reference TRBV7-2 and TRBJ2-7, the complete variable domain reads GAGVSQSPSNKVTEKGKDVELRCDPISGHTALYWYRQSLGQGLEFLIYFQGNSAPDKSGLPSDRFSAERTGGSVSTLTIQRTQQEDSAVYLCASTVGGGYEQYFGPGTRLTVT.

This clonotype was found many times. A clone one base away is much larger, so this may be a read error. The rearrangement links TRBV5-5 to TRBJ2-1; 7 nucleotides align to TRBD1. Looked up from germline, CDR1 is SGHKS and CDR2 is YYEKEE (reference sequence). This CDR3 contains 15 residues. Unmatched junction bases numbered 4, after V lost 4 bases and J lost 0 bases. This chain's CDR3 is CASSIRDSSYNEQFF. DNA of the CDR3: TGTGCCAGCAGCATCCGGGACAGCTCCTACAATGAGCAGTTCTTC. The full variable domain, with the rest looked up from reference TRBV5-5 and TRBJ2-1, is DAGVTQSPTHLIKTRGQQVTLRCSPISGHKSVSWYQQVLGQGPQFIFQYYEKEERGRGNFPDRFSARQFPNYSSELNVNALLLGDSALYLCASSIRDSSYNEQFFGPGTRLTVL.

The V gene is TRBV5-1, the J gene TRBJ2-1, with TRBD1 matching over 8 bases. Germline V gives CDR1 SGHRS, CDR2 YFSETQ. The CDR3 runs 16 residues. V trimming: 0 bases; J trimming: 7 bases; junction bases outside the gene matches: 9. The CDR3, as DNA: TGCGCCAGCAGCTTGGCAGGGGGCTCGTTGTGGAATGAGCAGTTCTTC. Its translation: CASSLAGGSLWNEQFF. Combining the CDR3 with reference TRBV5-1 and TRBJ2-1 gives the whole variable domain KAGVTQTPRYLIKTRGQQVTLSCSPISGHRSVSWYQQTPGQGLQFLFEYFSETQRNKGNFPGRFSGRQFSNSRSEMNVSTLELGDSALYLCASSLAGGSLWNEQFFGPGTRLTVL.

A few counts support this clonotype. This chain connects TRBV5-1 to TRBJ2-1; 8 bases agree with TRBD2. The CDR3 consists of 14 residues. J gave up 7 bases and V 3 bases, and 6 bases lay outside the gene matches. CDR1 SGHRS and CDR2 YFSETQ come from the germline V gene. The CDR3 nucleotides are TGCGCCAGCAGCTATCAAGCGGGGGTAAATGAGCAGTTCTTC. Translating it yields CASSYQAGVNEQFF.

This clonotype has a count of ten or more. For the CDR3, the DNA is TGCGCCAGCAGCCAAACCGGAGGGGGGGGGCCTAGTACTGAAGCTTTCTTT. Translated, it gives CASSQTGGGGPSTEAFF. The chain links TRBV4-1 to TRBJ1-1; weak D call: TRBD1 (6 bases). From germline, CDR1 is MGHRA and CDR2 YSYEKL. The CDR3 length is 17 residues. V was pared by 2 bases and J by 5 bases, with 21 bases between.

The V call is TRBV2, the J call TRBJ2-3; 10 bases agree with TRBD2. The CDR3 is made up of 15 amino acids. Germline V gene lookup returns CDR1 SNHLY and CDR2 FYNNEI. With V trimmed by 8 bases and J by 5 bases, 10 bases remained unmatched. CDR3 coding DNA: TGTGCCAGCTCCGAACGACTAGCGGGTGGAGATACGCAGTATTTT. It is translated as CASSERLAGGDTQYF.

The sample holds many counts of this clonotype. The CDR3 nucleotides read TGCGCCAGCAGCCAAGTTCAGACAGGGGTCAATGAGCAGTTCTTC. Amino acid sequence: CASSQVQTGVNEQFF. The chain is built from TRBV4-1 and TRBJ2-1, with 8 bases matching TRBD1. The CDR3 totals 15 residues. Germline V gene lookup returns CDR1 MGHRA and CDR2 YSYEKL. V gave up 1 base and J gave up 6 bases; unmatched junction bases: 5.

This clonotype showed up just a few times. The CDR3 loop reads CASRPWREGNTEAFF. The CDR3 region has the DNA TGTGCCAGTAGACCGTGGAGGGAGGGGAACACTGAAGCTTTCTTT. This chain uses TRBV19 with TRBJ1-1; D gene ambiguous. The ends were cut back, 6 bases at V and 1 base at J, with 15 bases in the middle. The CDR3 sequence is 15 residues long. CDR1 and CDR2 (germline): LNHDA, SQIVND (reference sequence).

This clonotype was detected ten times or more. The V and J genes are TRBV28 and TRBJ2-7; maybe TRBD2 (5 bases). Germline V gene sequence: CDR1 MDHEN, CDR2 SYDVKM. Trimming stripped 7 bases from V and 6 bases from J, with 19 bases between. There are 14 residues in the CDR3. The CDR3 sequence is CASTVTRGVGEQYF. CDR3 in DNA: TGTGCCAGCACCGTAACACGGGGAGTGGGCGAGCAGTACTTC.

This clonotype was counted at least ten times. The chain has TRBV5-6 and TRBJ2-6; 7 nucleotides line up with TRBD2. This CDR3 comprises 15 residues. The trim removed 4 bases at V and 9 bases at J, leaving 10 bases unmatched. CDR1 SGHDT and CDR2 YYEEEE come from the germline V gene. The CDR3 spells CASSAAREGHNVLTF. CDR3 sequence (DNA): TGTGCCAGCAGCGCCGCGAGGGAGGGGCACAACGTCCTGACTTTC.

As concerns this clonotype: An end of the junction differs from the germline gene, which may be a read error. The chain couples TRBV7-7 to TRBJ2-1, with D maybe TRBD1 (6 bases). CDR3 size: 14 residues. Germline lookup yields CDR1 SSHAT and CDR2 FNYEAQ (reference sequence). DNA for the CDR3: TGTGCTAGCAGCTTAGTAGGGGGAGAGGGTGAGCAGTTCTTC. It translates to CASSLVGGEGEQFF.

This clonotype was recorded many times. The chain employs TRBV6-2 or TRBV6-3 and TRBJ2-7; 7 bases map to TRBD2. Germline values: CDR1 MNHEY, CDR2 SVGEGT. The J segment lost 7 bases and the V segment lost 8 bases, leaving 14 bases of the junction unmatched. This CDR3 is 14 amino acids long. The CDR3 region has the DNA TGTGCCAGCCTTGGGGGGGGAGAGGAAGAGGAGCAGTACTTC. Its translation is CASLGGGEEEEQYF.

This clonotype was detected many times. The V call is TRBV12-3 or TRBV12-4, the J call TRBJ2-7; D gene unclear. The ends were cut back, 6 bases at V and 2 bases at J, with 29 bases in the middle. This CDR3 is built from 19 residues. This CDR3 reads CASRSSYLPGFAHTYEQYF. Here the CDR3 DNA reads TGTGCCAGCAGATCTTCATACCTCCCTGGTTTCGCCCATACCTACGAGCAGTACTTC.

This clonotype has ten or more counts. The chain is built from TRBV13 and TRBJ2-1; 9 bases are a match to TRBD2. Germline V gene sequence: CDR1 PRHDT, CDR2 FYEKMQ (reference sequence). This CDR3 has 15 residues. The ends lost 7 bases at V and 7 bases at J; junction bases unmatched: 11. The CDR3: CASTTASGASNEQFF. The CDR3 DNA sequence: TGTGCCAGCACAACGGCTAGCGGGGCGAGTAATGAGCAGTTCTTC.

This clonotype was found a few times. J is TRBJ2-4 and V is TRBV30, with TRBD2 identical over 10 bases. Germline V gives CDR1 GTSNPN, CDR2 SVGIG (reference sequence). The J segment lost 3 bases and the V segment lost 3 bases, leaving 8 bases of the junction unmatched. The CDR3 totals 16 residues. CDR3 amino acids: CAWREGLAGVKNIQYF. DNA for the CDR3: TGTGCCTGGAGGGAAGGCCTAGCGGGAGTCAAAAACATTCAGTACTTC.

This clonotype was picked up many times. This chain uses TRBV7-2 with TRBJ1-3; D is uncertain. The germline V gene has CDR1 SGHTA and CDR2 FQGNSA. The CDR3 is made up of 14 amino acids. Trimming cost V 0 bases and J 4 bases, with 7 bases left between them. CDR3 sequence reads: CASSLAGSGNTIYF. DNA for the CDR3: TGTGCCAGCAGCTTAGCAGGGTCCGGAAACACCATATATTTT.

This chain connects TRBV6-5 to TRBJ1-2; D is undetermined. Germline V gives CDR1 MNHEY, CDR2 SVGAGI. This CDR3 has 14 residues. With 4 bases removed from V and 4 bases from J, the gap between germline ends came to 13 bases. In DNA, the CDR3 is TGTGCCAGCAGTTCCCGCAGACGGAGCTATGGCTACACCTTC. Its protein product is CASSSRRRSYGYTF.

In its sample, this clonotype was seen many times. Here the CDR3 DNA reads TGTGCCAGCACCCCGCGACGAAACCGTGGGACCCAGTACTTC. Its translation is CASTPRRNRGTQYF. This rearrangement joins TRBV6-1 to TRBJ2-5; D call uncertain. The ends were cut back, 7 bases at V and 7 bases at J, with 19 bases in the middle. This CDR3 has 14 residues. CDR1 is MNHNS and CDR2 is SASEGT in the germline V gene.

There are many counts of this clonotype. The chain combines TRBV27 with TRBJ1-1; D uncertain. The CDR3 spans 16 residues. V was shortened by 6 bases and J by 5 bases, with 22 bases between the two germline ends. The germline gives CDR1 MNHEY, CDR2 SMNVEV (reference sequence). The DNA of the CDR3 is TGTGCCAGCAGGACCCTGGTAGGCAGCCTGCAAACTGAAGCTTTCTTT. Protein product: CASRTLVGSLQTEAFF.

Many counts were recorded for this clonotype. The chain couples TRBV3-1 to TRBJ2-5; 11 bases are shared with TRBD2. J lost 1 base, V lost 4 bases, and 5 bases had no gene match. CDR3 length: 16 residues. Germline V CDR1 and CDR2: LGHDT, YNNKEL (reference sequence). CDR3 DNA sequence: TGTGCCAGCAGCCGGGGGACTAGCGGCTTCCAAGAGACCCAGTACTTC. This encodes CASSRGTSGFQETQYF.

This clonotype has just a few counts. The chain carries TRBV5-4 and TRBJ1-1, with unresolved D. The CDR3 runs 11 residues. Germline CDR1 and CDR2: SGHNT and YYREEE (reference sequence). The V and J ends lost 7 bases and 4 bases respectively, with 8 bases between them. The CDR3 DNA reads TGTGCCAGCGGTAAGCCCACTGAAGCTTTCTTT. Its protein is CASGKPTEAFF. Full variable domain (outside the CDR3, taken from reference TRBV5-4 and TRBJ1-1): ETGVTQSPTHLIKTRGQQVTLRCSSQSGHNTVSWYQQALGQGPQFIFQYYREEENGRGNFPPRFSGLQFPNYSSELNVNALELDDSALYLCASGKPTEAFFGQGTRLTVV.

This clonotype was detected only a few times. The junction departs from the called germline gene at one end, perhaps through a read error. V is TRBV4-1 and J is TRBJ2-1; TRBD2 agrees at 8 bases. This CDR3 has 13 residues. Germline V CDR1 and CDR2: MGHRA, YSYEKL. The CDR3 protein is CASRGLDFDEQFF. The DNA for the CDR3 is TGTGCCAGCAGGGGACTAGATTTTGATGAGCAGTTCTTC.

V gene TRBV28 combines with J gene TRBJ2-7; tentative D call: TRBD1 (5 bases). Germline values: CDR1 MDHEN, CDR2 SYDVKM. Trimming removed 2 bases at V and 5 bases at J, with 10 bases between. There are 13 residues in the CDR3. CDR3 DNA: TGTGCCAGCAGTTTAGTACAGGCCGACGAGCAGTACTTC. Amino acids: CASSLVQADEQYF.

The chain recombines TRBV27 with TRBJ1-2; 9 bases fit TRBD1. Germline V gene lookup returns CDR1 MNHEY and CDR2 SMNVEV (reference sequence). This CDR3 contains 16 residues. The V segment lost 5 bases and the J segment 5 bases; nucleotides outside the gene matches: 12. CDR3: CASSADRGISQYGYTF. The CDR3 nucleotides are TGTGCCAGCAGTGCAGACAGGGGGATCTCCCAATATGGCTACACCTTC.

V usage is TRBV7-9 and J usage is TRBJ1-1; maybe TRBD1 (6 bases). CDR1 SEHNR and CDR2 FQNEAQ come from the germline V gene (reference sequence). V was cut by 7 bases and J by 3 bases, with 21 bases left in between. The length of the CDR3 is 16 residues. The CDR3 loop is CASTLPGGARDTEAFF. The CDR3 bases are TGTGCCAGCACTCTCCCGGGGGGGGCGAGGGACACTGAAGCTTTCTTT.

This clonotype was seen a handful of times. The rearrangement joins TRBV4-1 to TRBJ2-5, with D possibly TRBD2 on 6 matching bases. CDR1 and CDR2 (germline): MGHRA, YSYEKL. The CDR3 is made up of 15 amino acids. The V end was cut by 0 bases, the J end by 5 bases, with 13 bases between. The CDR3 spells CASSQDAGSGETQYF. Here the CDR3 DNA reads TGCGCCAGCAGCCAAGATGCGGGGTCCGGGGAGACCCAGTACTTC.